This T cell receptor beta chain was captured by sequencing in a study of tumor-infiltrating lymphocytes in primary liver carcinoma. Study as a whole: These were node-negative, non-metastatic T1-T3 tumors of roughly 4 to 11 cm.

Making TCR beta cDNA involved around 500 ng total RNA and a constant-region primer. Researchers made the TCR beta libraries by running three nested multiplex PCR rounds with slightly modified ARM-PCR. For roughly 10 cycles apiece, the opening two PCR rounds ran with TRBV1-TRBV30 forward primers and a C-beta reverse primer. TCRdb reprocessed the multiplex PCR reads via MiXCR and lists one record per CDR3 protein. The sample yields approximately 330,000 distinct CDR3 sequences, about two thirds seen once. A remark on this clonotype: Its specificity is unknown. This may be a read error, as it is one base from a much larger clone.

From germline, CDR1 is MNHNS and CDR2 SASEGT. CDR3 size: 15 residues. RNA isolated from unsorted whole blood supplied the blood RNA, with germline DNA also extracted. Among the patients, all had chronic HBV infection and none had been treated. Findings and caveats of the study: Tumor region pairs shared more overlap than did tumor-adjacent and tumor-blood pairs. It was in tumors, not blood, that the top-250-clone fraction was significantly higher (p = 0.039).

The clonotype comes from a man between 35 and 55 years old with primary liver carcinoma and hepatitis B virus infection. The sample taken for sequencing was peripheral blood. The V call is TRBV6-1, the J call TRBJ1-5; D is unresolved. CDR3 sequence: CASIESVRGNQPQHF. The CDR3 coding sequence is TGTGCCAGCATTGAAAGCGTGCGGGGCAATCAGCCCCAGCATTTT.